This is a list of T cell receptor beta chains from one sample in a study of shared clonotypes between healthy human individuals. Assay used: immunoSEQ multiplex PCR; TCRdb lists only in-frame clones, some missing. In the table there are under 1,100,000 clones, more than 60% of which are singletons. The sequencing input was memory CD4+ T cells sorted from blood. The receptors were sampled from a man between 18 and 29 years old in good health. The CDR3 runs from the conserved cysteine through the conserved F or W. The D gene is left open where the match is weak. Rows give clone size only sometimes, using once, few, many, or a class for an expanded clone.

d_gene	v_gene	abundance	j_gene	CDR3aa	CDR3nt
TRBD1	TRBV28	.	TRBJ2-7	CASSFTATGAGEQYF	TGTGCCAGCAGTTTCACGGCCACAGGGGCGGGCGAGCAGTACTTC
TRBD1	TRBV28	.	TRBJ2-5	CASSARTGQETQYF	TGTGCCAGCAGTGCGAGGACAGGCCAAGAGACCCAGTACTTC
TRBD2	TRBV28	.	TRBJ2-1	CASSPGLAGVSYNEQFF	TGTGCCAGCAGTCCCGGACTAGCGGGGGTCTCCTACAATGAGCAGTTCTTC
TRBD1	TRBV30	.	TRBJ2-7	CACGDSTYEQYF	TGTGCCTGCGGGGACAGCACCTACGAGCAGTACTTC
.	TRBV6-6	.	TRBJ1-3	CASTPDSGSGNTIYF	TGTGCCAGCACTCCGGACAGTGGCTCTGGAAACACCATATATTTT
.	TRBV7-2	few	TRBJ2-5	CASSSLLGPWGTQYF	TGTGCCAGCAGCTCCCTCCTGGGCCCATGGGGGACCCAGTACTTC
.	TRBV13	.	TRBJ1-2	CASSSGLYGYTF	TGTGCCAGCAGCTCAGGGCTCTATGGCTACACCTTC
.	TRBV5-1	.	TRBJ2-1	CASSTAGSGDEQFF	TGCGCCAGCAGCACGGCAGGGTCTGGGGATGAGCAGTTCTTC
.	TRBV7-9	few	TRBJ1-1	CASSLAKGYAFF	TGTGCCAGCAGCTTAGCGAAGGGGTATGCTTTCTTT
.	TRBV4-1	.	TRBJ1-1	CASSQDEAPGTEAFF	TGCGCCAGCAGCCAAGATGAGGCCCCGGGCACTGAAGCTTTCTTT
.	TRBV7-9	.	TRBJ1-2	CASSLYPRLEEGYTF	TGTGCCAGCAGCTTATATCCCCGGTTGGAGGAGGGCTACACCTTC
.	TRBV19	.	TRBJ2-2	CASTPTWGGSNTGELFF	TGTGCCAGTACCCCTACCTGGGGGGGCAGTAACACCGGGGAGCTGTTTTTT
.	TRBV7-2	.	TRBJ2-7	CASSDLFRVRAYEQYF	TGTGCCAGCAGCGACTTATTCAGGGTCCGGGCCTACGAGCAGTACTTC
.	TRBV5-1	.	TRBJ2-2	CASSPEGWNTGELFF	TGCGCCAGCAGCCCCGAGGGTTGGAACACCGGGGAGCTGTTTTTT
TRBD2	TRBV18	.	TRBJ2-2	CASSPNRLAGGRRTGELFF	TGTGCCAGCTCACCAAACCGACTAGCGGGGGGCAGGCGGACCGGGGAGCTGTTTTTT
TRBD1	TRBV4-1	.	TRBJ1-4	CASSQEDRAYEKLFF	TGCGCCAGCAGCCAGGAGGACAGGGCCTATGAAAAACTGTTTTTT
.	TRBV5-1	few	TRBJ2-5	CASSLGMGDYQETQYF	TGCGCCAGCAGCTTAGGTATGGGAGACTACCAAGAGACCCAGTACTTC
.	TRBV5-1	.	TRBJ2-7	CASRRSPFVYEQYF	TGCGCCAGCAGAAGGAGCCCATTTGTCTACGAGCAGTACTTC
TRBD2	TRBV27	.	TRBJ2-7	CASSLFGRLYEQYF	TGTGCCAGCAGTTTATTCGGGAGGTTGTACGAGCAGTACTTC
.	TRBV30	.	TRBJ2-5	CAWSVIGVETQYF	TGTGCCTGGAGTGTAATAGGGGTCGAGACCCAGTACTTC
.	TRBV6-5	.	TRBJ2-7	CASSYGGQGNEQYF	TGTGCCAGCAGTTACGGCGGGCAGGGAAACGAGCAGTACTTC
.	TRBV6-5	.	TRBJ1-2	CASSAGYGYTF	TGTGCCAGCTCAGCGGGGTATGGCTACACCTTC
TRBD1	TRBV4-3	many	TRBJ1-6	CASSQKTGDPSPLHF	TGCGCCAGCAGCCAAAAAACAGGGGACCCCTCACCCCTCCACTTT
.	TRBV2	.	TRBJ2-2	CASTQDSTGELFF	TGTGCCAGCACCCAGGACTCCACCGGGGAGCTGTTTTTT
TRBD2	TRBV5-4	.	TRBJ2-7	CASSLEQGGPYEQYF	TGTGCCAGCAGCTTGGAGCAGGGAGGGCCCTACGAGCAGTACTTC
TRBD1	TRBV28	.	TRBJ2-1	CASSSAGTGNNEQFF	TGTGCCAGCAGTTCCGCCGGGACAGGGAACAATGAGCAGTTCTTC
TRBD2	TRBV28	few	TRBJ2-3	CASSPGLAGRVGDTQYF	TGTGCCAGCAGCCCAGGACTAGCGGGGAGGGTGGGAGATACGCAGTATTTT
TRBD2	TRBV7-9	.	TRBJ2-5	CASSPGRGRGEETQYF	TGTGCCAGCAGCCCGGGGCGCGGCCGGGGGGAAGAGACCCAGTACTTC
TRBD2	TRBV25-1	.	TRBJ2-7	CASSESLAGVHEQYF	TGTGCCAGCAGTGAATCACTAGCGGGAGTTCACGAGCAGTACTTC
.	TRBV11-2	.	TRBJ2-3	CASSLHTSTDTQYF	TGTGCCAGCAGCTTACATACTAGCACAGATACGCAGTATTTT
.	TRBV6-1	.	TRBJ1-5	CASRDGGSNQPQHF	TGTGCCAGCAGGGACGGGGGAAGCAATCAGCCCCAGCATTTT
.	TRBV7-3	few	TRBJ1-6	CASSLNINNSPLHF	TGTGCCAGCAGCTTGAACATCAATAATTCACCCCTCCACTTT
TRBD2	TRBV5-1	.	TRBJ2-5	CASSLAKTSGEETQYF	TGCGCCAGCAGCTTGGCCAAGACTAGCGGGGAAGAGACCCAGTACTTC
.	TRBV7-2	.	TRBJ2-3	CASSLSAVRTDTQYF	TGTGCCAGCAGCTTAAGCGCGGTGAGAACAGATACGCAGTATTTT
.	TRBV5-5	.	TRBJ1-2	CASSLAIGDGYTF	TGTGCCAGCAGCTTGGCCATCGGGGATGGCTACACCTTC
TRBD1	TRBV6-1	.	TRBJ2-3	CASSEAPVSGTGAGDTQYF	TGTGCCAGCAGTGAAGCGCCGGTTTCCGGGACAGGGGCCGGAGATACGCAGTATTTT
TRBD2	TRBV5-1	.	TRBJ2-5	CASSLLGGRSTETQYF	TGCGCCAGCAGCTTACTCGGCGGGAGGTCTACCGAGACCCAGTACTTC
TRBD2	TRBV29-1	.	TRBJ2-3	CSVNGLAGGTDTQYF	TGCAGCGTAAACGGACTAGCGGGTGGCACAGATACGCAGTATTTT
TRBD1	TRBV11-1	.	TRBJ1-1	CASSGDSTEAFF	TGTGCCAGCAGCGGGGACAGCACTGAAGCTTTCTTT
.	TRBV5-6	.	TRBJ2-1	CASSLAGQYYNEQFF	TGTGCCAGCAGCTTGGCCGGACAGTACTACAATGAGCAGTTCTTC
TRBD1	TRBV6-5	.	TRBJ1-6	CASSSTGEISPLHF	TGTGCCAGCAGTTCTACAGGGGAAATTTCACCCCTCCACTTT
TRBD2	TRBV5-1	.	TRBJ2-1	CASSISGGAQYNEQFF	TGCGCCAGCAGCATTAGCGGGGGGGCCCAGTACAATGAGCAGTTCTTC
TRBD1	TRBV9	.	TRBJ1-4	CASSVSGTGHEKLFF	TGTGCCAGCAGCGTATCCGGGACAGGGCATGAAAAACTGTTTTTT
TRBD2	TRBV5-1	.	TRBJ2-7	CASSLALAGGPYEQYF	TGCGCCAGCAGCTTGGCCCTAGCGGGGGGACCCTACGAGCAGTACTTC
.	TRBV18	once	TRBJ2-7	CASSPDRFNSYEQYF	TGTGCCAGCTCACCAGACAGATTTAACTCCTACGAGCAGTACTTC
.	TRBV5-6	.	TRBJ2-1	CASSLTGSSYNEQFF	TGTGCCAGCAGCTTGACAGGGTCCTCCTACAATGAGCAGTTCTTC